The text below deals with one T cell receptor beta chain. This specimen belongs to a study of beta chain features in type 1 diabetes. This CDR3 contains 16 residues. Germline loops: CDR1 SGHDT, CDR2 YYEEEE. The V gene end was trimmed by 1 base and the J gene end by 5 bases; junction bases not matched to a gene: 9. cDNA synthesis used the whole RNA isolate, giving expressed TCRB sequences. Measured with immunoSEQ multiplex PCR; TCRdb has only the in-frame clones, and not every one. The sample has about 350,000 clones, roughly 21% seen once. It was via CD45RO/CCR7/CD25/CD127/CD95/CD27 that CD4+ naive, central memory, regulatory and stem cell-like memory cells were sorted.

This receptor was obtained from a woman between 18 and 30 years old in good health. Input material: naive CD4+ T cells from blood. This chain links TRBV5-6 with TRBJ1-2, with 9 bases fitting TRBD1. DNA of the CDR3: TGTGCCAGCAGCTTGCTACAGGGGGCAGCTCGGTATGGCTACACCTTC. Translation: CASSLLQGAARYGYTF.